Listed below are T cell receptor beta chains from one sample, sequenced in a study of tissue T cells after allogeneic stem cell transplantation. Sequencing was performed with immunoSEQ multiplex PCR; in TCRdb, only in-frame clones are kept and a portion is missing. The sample holds 26,000 or so clones; 91% are singletons and the top ten take 2% to 2.5%. Here the sequenced sample was blood, taken before transplantation. These receptors originate from a male donor at least 60 years old who later had graft-versus-host disease after an allogeneic stem cell transplant. Both conserved end residues are part of each CDR3. D genes are given only for firm matches. Size is omitted from some rows. Given values are once, few, many or a class for expanded clones.

v_call	clone_size	d_call	j_call	cdr3_aa	cdr3_nt
TRBV6-1	-	TRBD2	TRBJ2-5	CASSELAGVGQETQYF	TGTGCCAGCAGTGAACTTGCGGGAGTGGGCCAAGAGACCCAGTACTTC
TRBV27	-	TRBD1	TRBJ1-1	CASKRQGGTEAFF	TGTGCCAGCAAACGACAGGGGGGAACTGAAGCTTTCTTT
TRBV19	-	TRBD2	TRBJ2-3	CASRKLAGVLGDTQYF	TGTGCCAGTAGGAAACTAGCGGGAGTGTTGGGAGATACGCAGTATTTT
TRBV6-1	-	TRBD1	TRBJ2-4	CASSDWTGRNIQYF	TGTGCCAGCAGTGATTGGACAGGGAGAAACATTCAGTACTTC
TRBV4-2	-	TRBD2	TRBJ2-3	CASSQDLITSGSDTQYF	TGTGCCAGCAGCCAAGATCTTATTACTAGCGGCTCAGATACGCAGTATTTT
TRBV20-1	few	-	TRBJ1-5	CSASRGANQPQHF	TGCAGTGCTAGTCGAGGGGCCAATCAGCCCCAGCATTTT
TRBV2	-	TRBD1	TRBJ1-1	CASSAWTGGAGEAFF	TGTGCCAGCAGCGCCTGGACAGGGGGCGCGGGTGAAGCTTTCTTT
TRBV5-1	-	-	TRBJ2-2	CASSGGGRSTGELFF	TGCGCCAGCAGCGGAGGAGGGAGGAGCACCGGGGAGCTGTTTTTT
TRBV18	-	-	TRBJ1-4	CASSPPVLNPGEKLFF	TGTGCCAGCTCACCACCGGTTCTGAACCCGGGCGAAAAACTGTTTTTT
TRBV6-2/TRBV6-3	-	-	TRBJ1-6	CASSPSRGGGNSPLHF	TGTGCCAGCAGTCCCTCGAGGGGTGGAGGGAATTCACCCCTCCACTTT
TRBV7-8	-	TRBD1	TRBJ2-2	CASSPDRVANTGELFF	TGTGCCAGCAGCCCGGACAGGGTAGCGAACACCGGGGAGCTGTTTTTT
TRBV5-8	-	-	TRBJ2-1	CASGFPREPGGNEQFF	TGTGCCAGCGGATTTCCGCGGGAGCCAGGGGGCAATGAGCAGTTCTTC
TRBV7-8	few	-	TRBJ1-1	CASSSPLVNTEAFF	TGTGCCAGCAGCTCCCCATTAGTGAACACTGAAGCTTTCTTT
TRBV9	-	-	TRBJ1-1	CASSGYGGVGTEAFF	TGTGCCAGCAGCGGGTATGGGGGGGTAGGCACTGAAGCTTTCTTT
TRBV10-3	-	-	TRBJ1-1	CAISESRLNTEAFF	TGTGCCATCAGTGAGTCAAGATTGAATACTGAAGCTTTCTTT
TRBV14	-	-	TRBJ1-3	CASSPAGGNTIYF	TGTGCCAGCAGCCCAGCGGGGGGAAACACCATATATTTT
TRBV6-6	-	TRBD2	TRBJ2-4	CASTSGRIVAKNIQYF	TGTGCCAGCACTAGCGGGAGGATAGTAGCCAAAAACATTCAGTACTTC
TRBV7-2	-	-	TRBJ1-1	CASSLLGAYTEAFF	TGTGCCAGCAGCTTGCTGGGGGCTTACACTGAAGCTTTCTTT
TRBV24-1	few	-	TRBJ1-5	CATSVGIDQPQHF	TGTGCCACCAGTGTGGGGATCGATCAGCCCCAGCATTTT
TRBV5-1	-	TRBD2	TRBJ2-5	CASSFTSGRDRETQYF	TGCGCCAGCAGCTTTACTAGCGGGAGGGATAGGGAGACCCAGTACTTC
TRBV2	-	-	TRBJ2-4	CASSERNIQYF	TGTGCCAGCAGTGAGAGAAACATTCAGTACTTC